These 13 T cell receptor beta chains originate from one sample sequenced in a study of OX40 agonist ivuxolimab in advanced cancers. Profiling relied on immunoSEQ multiplex PCR, and the TCRdb table lists in-frame clones only, not all of them. This sample has approximately 100,000 clones, with about nine tenths found just once. Sequenced here: CD4+ or CD8+ T cells sorted from blood, sampled in a trial of the OX40 agonist ivuxolimab. The receptors derive from an adult with an advanced solid tumor such as melanoma, head and neck, liver or kidney cancer.

This rearrangement joins TRBV28 to TRBJ2-7, with D tentatively TRBD1 (6 bases). The CDR3 sequence is 15 residues long. Trimming cost V 3 bases and J 13 bases, with 25 bases left between them. Germline V gives CDR1 MDHEN, CDR2 SYDVKM. The CDR3 bases are TGTGCCAGCAGTTTGGAAACCGGGACAAGAGGTGGGAATTACTTC. This gives the protein CASSLETGTRGGNYF.

The DNA for the CDR3 is TGTGCCAGCCGTCGCTCTGGAAACACCATATATTTT. Its protein is CASRRSGNTIYF. The rearrangement uses TRBV6-1 and TRBJ1-3; D unresolved. Per the germline V gene, CDR1 is MNHNS and CDR2 is SASEGT. V lost 8 bases and J lost 0, with 5 bases in between. The CDR3 has 12 amino acids.

The chain employs TRBV7-3 and TRBJ2-2; perhaps D is TRBD1 or TRBD2 (5 bases each). CDR3 size: 15 residues. V lost 4 bases, J lost 1 base, and 10 bases lay in between. Germline values: CDR1 SGHTA, CDR2 FQGTGA. DNA for the CDR3: TGTGCCAGCAGCTCGAGGGGCGAGAACACCGGGGAGCTGTTTTTT. This translates into CASSSRGENTGELFF.

The chain links TRBV30 to TRBJ1-1; a weak D match, TRBD1 (6 bases). Per the germline V gene, CDR1 is GTSNPN and CDR2 is SVGIG (reference sequence). The CDR3 has 14 residues. V was shortened by 0 bases and J by 0 bases, with 8 bases between the two germline ends. In DNA form, the CDR3 reads TGTGCCTGGAGTGTCGACAGGCTGAACACTGAAGCTTTCTTT. The encoded protein is CAWSVDRLNTEAFF.

V usage is TRBV19 and J usage is TRBJ2-5; maybe TRBD2 (5 bases). The CDR3 is 14 residues long. V was trimmed by 3 bases and J by 5 bases, leaving 13 bases between them. Germline V gene lookup returns CDR1 LNHDA and CDR2 SQIVND (reference sequence). This chain's CDR3 is CASSMGFGVETQYF. CDR3 bases: TGTGCCAGTAGTATGGGGTTCGGGGTTGAGACCCAGTACTTC.

The chain has TRBV28 and TRBJ1-5; D not certain. The V gene's germline CDR1 is MDHEN and CDR2 SYDVKM. The germline V and J ends were trimmed by 11 bases and 2 bases, with 4 bases remaining between them. The CDR3 is made up of 10 amino acids. CDR3 in DNA: TGTGCCTCCGGCAATCAGCCCCAGCATTTT. This encodes CASGNQPQHF.

V gene TRBV28 combines with J gene TRBJ1-1; maybe TRBD1 (5 bases). V dropped 6 bases and J dropped 4 bases, with 18 bases sitting between them. Germline V gives CDR1 MDHEN, CDR2 SYDVKM. This CDR3 region has 15 residues. CDR3 sequence: CASRSQAVGVTEAFF. Written as DNA, the CDR3 is TGTGCCAGCAGGTCCCAAGCGGTGGGGGTCACTGAAGCTTTCTTT.

This clone was counted a few times. CDR3 residues: CSARRADRGTYEQYF. The CDR3 nucleotides read TGCAGCGCCCGGAGAGCTGACAGGGGGACCTACGAGCAGTACTTC. The rearrangement joins TRBV29-1 to TRBJ2-7; 9 bases line up with TRBD1. The CDR3 spans 15 residues. CDR1 and CDR2 (germline): SQVTM, ANQGSEA. After removal of 7 bases from V and 2 bases from J, the junction contained 12 bases not matched to a gene.

This clone occurred once. This chain joins TRBV19 and TRBJ1-2, with no clear D. V gave up 5 bases and J gave up 2 bases, with 6 bases separating them. Germline CDR1 and CDR2: LNHDA and SQIVND (reference sequence). The CDR3 contains 12 residues. CDR3 in amino acids: CASSQANYGYTF. The CDR3 DNA is TGTGCCAGTAGTCAAGCCAACTATGGCTACACCTTC.

This sequence joins TRBV7-2 and TRBJ1-3; no clear D. The V end was cut by 5 bases, the J end by 3 bases, with 17 bases between. The germline CDR1 and CDR2 sequences are SGHTA and FQGNSA. The CDR3 runs 16 residues. The CDR3, as DNA: TGTGCCAGCAGCGAAACCAAGGGAGTAATTGGAAACACCATATATTTT. As protein: CASSETKGVIGNTIYF.

The chain uses TRBV7-8 and TRBJ2-7; TRBD1 matches at 9 bases. The germline CDR1 and CDR2 sequences are SGHVS and FQNEAQ. Germline trimming cut 3 bases from V and 6 bases from J; bases unmatched to any gene: 6. The CDR3 is 14 amino acids. The CDR3 here is CASSLVGTGREQYF. In DNA, the CDR3 is TGTGCCAGCAGCTTGGTAGGGACAGGGCGCGAGCAGTACTTC.

The rearrangement links TRBV27 to TRBJ2-6; D possibly corresponds to TRBD2 (6 bases). The CDR3 contains 14 residues. Trimming removed 7 bases at V and 3 bases at J, with 10 bases between. Germline CDR1 reads MNHEY; CDR2 reads SMNVEV (reference sequence). The CDR3 loop reads CASNRRGGANVLTF. The CDR3, as DNA: TGTGCCAGCAACCGGAGGGGTGGGGCCAACGTCCTGACTTTC. The whole variable domain, filled in from reference TRBV27 and TRBJ2-6, reads EAQVTQNPRYLITVTGKKLTVTCSQNMNHEYMSWYRQDPGLGLRQIYYSMNVEVTDKGDVPEGYKVSRKEKRNFPLILESPSPNQTSLYFCASNRRGGANVLTFGAGSRLTVL.

The chain employs TRBV12-5 and TRBJ2-3; maybe TRBD2 (5 bases). Trimming cost V 6 bases and J 0 bases, with 10 bases left between them. The CDR3 has 14 amino acids. Germline-derived CDR1 and CDR2 are LGHNT and FRNRAP. In nucleotides, the CDR3 is TGTGCTAGTGGCTCCACGGGAAGCACAGATACGCAGTATTTT. Its translation: CASGSTGSTDTQYF.